Only one count was recorded for the clone carrying this TCR beta chain. Its target is not known. This specimen belongs to a study of identifying expanded T cells in peripheral blood. Whole-study results and caveats: Approximately 2-week clone count variance significantly increased as total template count grew. Technical replicates showed around 1.2 changed clones; about two weeks about 16; four weeks 19.

Healthy donors had no documented immune events, such as infections, while sampled. CDR1 is LNHDA, CDR2 SQIVND, per germline (reference sequence). There are 13 residues in the CDR3. V was pared by 6 bases and J by 4 bases, with 12 bases between. Sequenced by immunoSEQ multiplex PCR; TCRdb stores in-frame clones only, minus some. The sample records approximately 90,000 clones, around 86% being singletons. Source material: blood. This rearrangement joins TRBV19 to TRBJ2-5, with D maybe TRBD2 (5 bases). The clonotype comes from a person aged 18-70 years in good health. This CDR3 reads CASRTPSGETQYF. The CDR3 nucleotides read TGTGCCAGTAGGACCCCCAGCGGAGAGACCCAGTACTTC.